The 20 T cell receptor beta chains below come from one sample, sequenced in a study of CD8+ T cells in alopecia areata. RNA extraction and reverse transcription yielded cDNA as sequencing template. The table came from immunoSEQ multiplex PCR; TCRdb's copy has only in-frame clones and leaves some out. The sample holds around 140,000 clones, 45% to 60% seen once. Treatment in this sample: oral pan-JAK inhibitor, 5-10 mg twice daily. The source was CD8+ T cells sorted from blood, collected at week 4, from a patient treated with tofacitinib. The receptors were sampled from a human donor with alopecia areata.

The chain has TRBV13 and TRBJ2-7, with 12 bases fitting TRBD1. Trimming removed 5 bases from V and 6 bases from J; junction bases left unmatched: 5. The CDR3 consists of 14 residues. Germline lookup yields CDR1 PRHDT and CDR2 FYEKMQ (reference sequence). The CDR3 here is CASSMGTGGGEQYF. Here the CDR3 DNA reads TGTGCCAGCAGCATGGGGACAGGGGGCGGCGAGCAGTACTTC.

The chain couples TRBV19 to TRBJ2-1; D ambiguous. The CDR3 length is 12 residues. The V end lost 0 bases, the J end lost 8 bases, and 5 bases lay between the germline ends. Germline V lookup: CDR1 LNHDA, CDR2 SQIVND (reference sequence). This CDR3 reads CASSIDRDEQFF. In DNA, the CDR3 is TGTGCCAGTAGTATAGATAGGGATGAGCAGTTCTTC.

This chain uses TRBV4-3 with TRBJ1-5; D remains ambiguous. Germline lookup yields CDR1 LGHNA and CDR2 YSLEER. This CDR3 contains 15 residues. V lost 2 bases to trimming and J lost 0 bases, with 8 bases between them. The DNA for the CDR3 is TGCGCCAGCAGCCAAAACATGGATAGCAATCAGCCCCAGCATTTT. This encodes CASSQNMDSNQPQHF.

The chain carries TRBV29-1 and TRBJ2-7; D is possibly TRBD1 or TRBD2 (6 bases each). The V gene's germline CDR1 is SQVTM and CDR2 ANQGSEA. This CDR3 has 15 amino acids. V lost 0 bases and J lost 3, with 15 bases in between. CDR3 in amino acids: CSVEEGAGIYYEQYF. As DNA, the CDR3 is TGCAGCGTTGAAGAGGGGGCGGGGATCTACTACGAGCAGTACTTC.

The J gene is TRBJ1-3, the V gene TRBV2, with 10 bases aligning to TRBD1. The trim removed 6 bases at V and 6 bases at J, leaving 2 bases unmatched. This CDR3 spans 13 amino acids. CDR1 is SNHLY and CDR2 is FYNNEI in the germline V gene. The CDR3 region is CASRGQGINTIYF. The DNA for the CDR3 is TGTGCCAGCAGGGGACAGGGGATAAACACCATATATTTT.

The V and J genes are TRBV30 and TRBJ1-1, with 9 nucleotides matching TRBD1. Trimming removed 3 bases from V and 1 base from J; junction bases left unmatched: 15. CDR1 GTSNPN and CDR2 SVGIG come from the germline V gene (reference sequence). The CDR3 runs to 18 residues. In nucleotides, the CDR3 is TGTGCCTGGAGGCCACGTCGGGGACAGGGAATACGGAACACTGAAGCTTTCTTT. This encodes CAWRPRRGQGIRNTEAFF.

The J gene is TRBJ1-6, the V gene TRBV13; 8 bases align to TRBD1. Germline CDR1 is PRHDT and CDR2 is FYEKMQ (reference sequence). V trimming: 5 bases; J trimming: 6 bases; junction bases outside the gene matches: 9. The CDR3 extends over 16 amino acids. CDR3 sequence (DNA): TGTGCCAGCAGCGACGAGGACAGGGATCCTAATTCACCCCTCCACTTT. It is translated as CASSDEDRDPNSPLHF.

In this sample, this clone turned up a few times. This chain links TRBV30 with TRBJ2-3; TRBD2 matches at 12 bases. The CDR3 sequence is 15 residues long. J gave up 5 bases and V 3 bases, and 6 bases lay outside the gene matches. The V gene's germline CDR1 is GTSNPN and CDR2 SVGIG (reference sequence). As DNA, the CDR3 is TGTGCCTGGAGAATACTAGCGGGGGGCATAGATACGCAGTATTTT. Protein product: CAWRILAGGIDTQYF.

The chain uses TRBV7-9 and TRBJ1-2; no reliable D call. The CDR3 is 14 residues long. CDR1 and CDR2 from the germline V gene are SEHNR and FQNEAQ (reference sequence). The V end was cut by 0 bases, the J end by 3 bases, with 8 bases between. CDR3 residues: CASSLAALDYGYTF. In nucleotides, the CDR3 is TGTGCCAGCAGCTTAGCGGCTTTGGACTATGGCTACACCTTC.

The rearrangement links TRBV5-6 to TRBJ1-1; no definite D call. CDR3 length: 14 amino acids. Trimming cost V 4 bases and J 0 bases, with 10 bases left between them. In germline, CDR1 is SGHDT, CDR2 YYEEEE. CDR3 amino acids: CASSSMTLNTEAFF. The CDR3 DNA reads TGTGCCAGCAGCAGTATGACCCTGAACACTGAAGCTTTCTTT. Using reference TRBV5-6 and TRBJ1-1 for the parts outside the CDR3, the full variable domain is DAGVTQSPTHLIKTRGQQVTLRCSPKSGHDTVSWYQQALGQGPQFIFQYYEEEERQRGNFPDRFSGHQFPNYSSELNVNALLLGDSALYLCASSSMTLNTEAFFGQGTRLTVV.

V usage is TRBV29-1 and J usage is TRBJ2-1; perhaps TRBD2 as D (5 bases). The CDR3 loop spans 13 amino acids. Germline lookup yields CDR1 SQVTM and CDR2 ANQGSEA. V lost 3 bases to trimming and J lost 7 bases, with 13 bases between them. This chain's CDR3 is CSVDIAPSNEQFF. The DNA of the CDR3 is TGCAGCGTTGACATAGCGCCTTCGAATGAGCAGTTCTTC.

V is TRBV7-9 and J is TRBJ1-2, with no clear D. There are 14 residues in the CDR3. V lost 7 bases to trimming and J lost 5 bases, with 17 bases between them. Germline V gene sequence: CDR1 SEHNR, CDR2 FQNEAQ (reference sequence). CDR3 residues: CASTTQEFLYGYTF. CDR3 nucleotides: TGTGCCAGCACCACCCAGGAGTTCTTGTATGGCTACACCTTC.

V gene TRBV27 combines with J gene TRBJ2-1, with D perhaps given as TRBD1 or TRBD2 (5 bases each). The germline CDR1 and CDR2 sequences are MNHEY and SMNVEV (reference sequence). This CDR3 spans 14 amino acids. V lost 5 bases and J lost 9, with 17 bases in between. The CDR3 reads CASSDRGPNIEQFF. The DNA for the CDR3 is TGTGCCAGCAGTGACCGGGGCCCAAATATTGAGCAGTTCTTC.

J is TRBJ2-2 and V is TRBV6-5; D remains ambiguous. The germline V and J ends were trimmed by 5 bases and 6 bases, with 13 bases remaining between them. This CDR3 comprises 14 residues. Germline V gene data show CDR1 as MNHEY and CDR2 as SVGAGI. The CDR3 region has the DNA TGTGCCAGCAGTGCGCAGGTTGGGGCCGGGGAGCTGTTTTTT. It encodes CASSAQVGAGELFF.

The chain combines TRBV5-1 with TRBJ1-3; D not certain. This CDR3 is built from 14 residues. CDR1 and CDR2 (germline): SGHRS, YFSETQ. The ends were cut back, 0 bases at V and 0 bases at J, with 4 bases in the middle. This CDR3 is CASSLGDSGNTIYF. Here the CDR3 DNA reads TGCGCCAGCAGCTTGGGGGACTCTGGAAACACCATATATTTT.

The V and J genes are TRBV27 and TRBJ2-7; D might be TRBD1 or TRBD2, each matching 5 bases. The ends were cut back, 0 bases at V and 3 bases at J, with 21 bases in the middle. CDR3 size: 18 residues. CDR1 is MNHEY, CDR2 SMNVEV, per germline (reference sequence). The CDR3 loop reads CASSLSWGTVISGYEQYF. The CDR3 DNA is TGTGCCAGCAGTTTATCTTGGGGGACCGTTATATCGGGCTACGAGCAGTACTTC.

This chain joins TRBV4-2 and TRBJ1-1; 7 bases are a match to TRBD1. Germline V lookup: CDR1 LGHNA, CDR2 YNFKEQ. V was pared by 0 bases and J by 5 bases, with 3 bases of the junction left unmatched. The CDR3 is 14 amino acids. CDR3 nucleotide sequence: TGTGCCAGCAGCCAAGAGCAGGGGGGGACTGAAGCTTTCTTT. It is translated as CASSQEQGGTEAFF.

The CDR3 spells CASSLNQRAFNYGYTF. For the CDR3, the DNA is TGTGCCAGCAGTTTAAACCAGAGGGCATTCAACTATGGCTACACCTTC. The chain combines TRBV27 with TRBJ1-2; D uncertain. The V gene lost 2 bases and the J gene lost 2 bases, with 15 bases spanning the gap. The germline CDR1 and CDR2 sequences are MNHEY and SMNVEV (reference sequence). The CDR3 loop spans 16 amino acids.

V is TRBV18 and J is TRBJ1-5; no clear D gene. V dropped 4 bases and J dropped 0 bases, with 4 bases sitting between them. CDR1 is KGHSH, CDR2 LQKENI, per germline. The CDR3 has 13 amino acids. The CDR3 here is CASSLDSNQPQHF. The CDR3 bases are TGTGCCAGCTCACTGGATAGCAATCAGCCCCAGCATTTT.

V and J are TRBV29-1 and TRBJ2-2; no clear D. From germline, CDR1 is SQVTM and CDR2 ANQGSEA. The CDR3 has 13 residues. Trimming removed 7 bases at V and 0 bases at J, with 9 bases between. CDR3 DNA sequence: TGCAGCGCAAGCCCCTCGAACACCGGGGAGCTGTTTTTT. It yields the protein CSASPSNTGELFF.